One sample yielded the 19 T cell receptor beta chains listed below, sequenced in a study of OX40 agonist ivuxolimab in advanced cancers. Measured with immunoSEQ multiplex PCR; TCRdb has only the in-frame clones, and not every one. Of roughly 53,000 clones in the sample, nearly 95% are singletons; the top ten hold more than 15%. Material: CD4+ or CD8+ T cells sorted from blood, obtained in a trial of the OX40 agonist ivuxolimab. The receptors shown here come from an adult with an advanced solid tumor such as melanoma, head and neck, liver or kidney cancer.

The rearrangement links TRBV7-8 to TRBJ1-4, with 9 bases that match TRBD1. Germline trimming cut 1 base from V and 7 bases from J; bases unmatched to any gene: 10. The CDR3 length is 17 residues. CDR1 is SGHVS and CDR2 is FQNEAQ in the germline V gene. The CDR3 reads CASSLGVAGTGSEKLFF. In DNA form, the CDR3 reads TGTGCCAGCAGCTTAGGGGTGGCCGGGACAGGGAGTGAAAAACTGTTTTTT.

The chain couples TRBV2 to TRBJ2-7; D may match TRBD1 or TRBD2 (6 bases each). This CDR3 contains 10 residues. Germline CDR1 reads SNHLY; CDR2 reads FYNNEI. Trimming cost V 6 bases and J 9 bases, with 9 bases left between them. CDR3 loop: CASRGGWQYF. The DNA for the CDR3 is TGTGCCAGCAGGGGGGGCTGGCAGTACTTC.

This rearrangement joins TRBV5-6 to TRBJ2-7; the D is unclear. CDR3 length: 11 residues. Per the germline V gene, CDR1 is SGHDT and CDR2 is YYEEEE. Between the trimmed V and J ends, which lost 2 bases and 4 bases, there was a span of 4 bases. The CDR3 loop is CASSFQYEQYF. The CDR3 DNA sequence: TGTGCCAGCAGCTTTCAGTACGAGCAGTACTTC.

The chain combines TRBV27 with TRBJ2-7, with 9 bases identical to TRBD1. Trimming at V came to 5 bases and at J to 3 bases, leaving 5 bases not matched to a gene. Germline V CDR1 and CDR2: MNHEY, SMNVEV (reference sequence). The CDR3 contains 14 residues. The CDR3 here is CASSVGQGSYEQYF. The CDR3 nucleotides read TGTGCCAGCAGTGTGGGACAGGGAAGCTACGAGCAGTACTTC.

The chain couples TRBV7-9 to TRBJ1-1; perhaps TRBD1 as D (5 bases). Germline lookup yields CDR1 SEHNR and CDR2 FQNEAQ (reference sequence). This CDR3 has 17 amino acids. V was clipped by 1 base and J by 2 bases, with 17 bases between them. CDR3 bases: TGTGCCAGCAGCTTAGTTGAGGGTCCGGGGCTCAACACTGAAGCTTTCTTT. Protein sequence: CASSLVEGPGLNTEAFF.

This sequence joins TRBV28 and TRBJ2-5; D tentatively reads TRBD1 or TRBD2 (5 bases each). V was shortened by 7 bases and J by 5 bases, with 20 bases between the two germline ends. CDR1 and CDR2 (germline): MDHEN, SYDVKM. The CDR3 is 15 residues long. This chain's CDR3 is CASKSLAHWGETQYF. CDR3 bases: TGTGCCAGCAAGAGTCTAGCCCACTGGGGGGAGACCCAGTACTTC. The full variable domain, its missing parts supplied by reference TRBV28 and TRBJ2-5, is DVKVTQSSRYLVKRTGEKVFLECVQDMDHENMFWYRQDPGLGLRLIYFSYDVKMKEKGDIPEGYSVSREKKERFSLILESASTNQTSMYLCASKSLAHWGETQYFGPGTRLLVL.

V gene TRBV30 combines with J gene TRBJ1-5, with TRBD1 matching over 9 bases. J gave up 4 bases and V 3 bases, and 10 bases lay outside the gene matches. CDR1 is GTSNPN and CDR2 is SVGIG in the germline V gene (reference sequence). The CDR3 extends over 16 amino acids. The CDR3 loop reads CAWSVGTGRGNQPQHF. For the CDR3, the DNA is TGTGCCTGGAGCGTTGGGACAGGGAGGGGGAATCAGCCCCAGCATTTT. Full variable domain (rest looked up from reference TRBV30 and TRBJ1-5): SQTIHQWPATLVQPVGSPLSLECTVEGTSNPNLYWYRQAAGRGLQLLFYSVGIGQISSEVPQNLSASRPQDRQFILSSKKLLLSDSGFYLCAWSVGTGRGNQPQHFGDGTRLSIL.

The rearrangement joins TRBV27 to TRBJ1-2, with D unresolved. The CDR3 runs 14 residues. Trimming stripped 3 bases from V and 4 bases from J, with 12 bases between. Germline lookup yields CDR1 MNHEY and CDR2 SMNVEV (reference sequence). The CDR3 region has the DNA TGTGCCAGCAGTTTGGCAGGACCTTCCTATGGCTACACCTTC. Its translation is CASSLAGPSYGYTF.

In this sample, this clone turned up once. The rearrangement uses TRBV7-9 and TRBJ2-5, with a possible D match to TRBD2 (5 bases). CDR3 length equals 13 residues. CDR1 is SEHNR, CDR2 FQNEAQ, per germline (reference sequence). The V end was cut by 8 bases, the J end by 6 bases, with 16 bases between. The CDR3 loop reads CASSRESKKTQYF. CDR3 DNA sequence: TGTGCCAGCTCCCGGGAATCAAAGAAGACCCAGTACTTC. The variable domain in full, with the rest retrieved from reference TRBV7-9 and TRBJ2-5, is DTGVSQNPRHKITKRGQNVTFRCDPISEHNRLYWYRQTLGQGPEFLTYFQNEAQLEKSRLLSDRFSAERPKGSFSTLEIQRTEQGDSAMYLCASSRESKKTQYFGPGTRLLVL.

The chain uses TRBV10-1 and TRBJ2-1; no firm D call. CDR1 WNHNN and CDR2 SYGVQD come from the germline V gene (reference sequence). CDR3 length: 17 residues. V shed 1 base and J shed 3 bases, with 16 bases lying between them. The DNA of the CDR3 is TGCGCCAGCAGTGAGTTTTCGGGCGAGTCCTTCTACAATGAGCAGTTCTTC. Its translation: CASSEFSGESFYNEQFF.

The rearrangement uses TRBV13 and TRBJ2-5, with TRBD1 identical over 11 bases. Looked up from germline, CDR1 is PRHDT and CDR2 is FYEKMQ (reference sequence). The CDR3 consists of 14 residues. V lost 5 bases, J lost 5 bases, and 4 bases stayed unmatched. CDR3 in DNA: TGTGCCAGCAGCAGGACAGGGGGCTGGGAGACCCAGTACTTC. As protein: CASSRTGGWETQYF.

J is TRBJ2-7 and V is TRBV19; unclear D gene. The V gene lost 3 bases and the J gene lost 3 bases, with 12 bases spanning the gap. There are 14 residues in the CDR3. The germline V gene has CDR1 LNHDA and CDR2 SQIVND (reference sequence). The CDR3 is CASSIRDLHYEQYF. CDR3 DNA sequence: TGTGCCAGTAGTATTCGAGACCTACACTACGAGCAGTACTTC.

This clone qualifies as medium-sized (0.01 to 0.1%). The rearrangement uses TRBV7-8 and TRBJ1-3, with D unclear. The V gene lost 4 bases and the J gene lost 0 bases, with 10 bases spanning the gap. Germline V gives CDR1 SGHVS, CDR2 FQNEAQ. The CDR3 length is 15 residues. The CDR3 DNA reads TGTGCCAGCAGCTCGCGGGCGAGCTCTGGAAACACCATATATTTT. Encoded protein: CASSSRASSGNTIYF.

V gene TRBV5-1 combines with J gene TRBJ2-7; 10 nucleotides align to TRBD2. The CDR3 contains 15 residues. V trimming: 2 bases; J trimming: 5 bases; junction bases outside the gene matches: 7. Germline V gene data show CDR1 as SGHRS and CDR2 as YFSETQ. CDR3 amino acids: CASSFSSGSRDEQYF. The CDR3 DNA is TGCGCCAGCAGCTTCTCTAGCGGGAGTCGGGACGAGCAGTACTTC.

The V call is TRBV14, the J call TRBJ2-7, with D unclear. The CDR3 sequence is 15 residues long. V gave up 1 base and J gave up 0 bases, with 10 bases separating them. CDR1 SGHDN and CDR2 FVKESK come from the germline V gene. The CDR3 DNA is TGTGCCAGCAGCCAAGCAGTGGTTAGCTCCTACGAGCAGTACTTC. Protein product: CASSQAVVSSYEQYF.

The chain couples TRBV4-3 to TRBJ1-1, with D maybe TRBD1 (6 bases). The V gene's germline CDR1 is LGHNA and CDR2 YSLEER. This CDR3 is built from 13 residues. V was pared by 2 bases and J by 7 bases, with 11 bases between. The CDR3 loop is CASSQSRGDEAFF. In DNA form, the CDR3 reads TGCGCCAGCAGCCAATCGAGGGGGGATGAAGCTTTCTTT.

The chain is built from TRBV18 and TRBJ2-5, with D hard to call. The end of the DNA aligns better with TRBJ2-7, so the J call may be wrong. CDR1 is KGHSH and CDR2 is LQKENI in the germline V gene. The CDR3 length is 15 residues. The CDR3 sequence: CASSPPTTRTYEQYF. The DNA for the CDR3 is TGTGCCAGCTCACCACCGACGACACGGACCTACGAGCAGTACTTC.

CDR3 sequence: CASSSGTSGTEQYF. CDR3 bases: TGTGCCAGCAGCTCCGGGACTAGCGGAACCGAGCAGTACTTC. V gene TRBV7-6 combines with J gene TRBJ2-7, with TRBD2 matching over 11 bases. The CDR3 has 14 residues. Germline CDR1 and CDR2: SGHVS and FNYEAQ. V lost 4 bases, J lost 6 bases, and 5 bases stayed unmatched.

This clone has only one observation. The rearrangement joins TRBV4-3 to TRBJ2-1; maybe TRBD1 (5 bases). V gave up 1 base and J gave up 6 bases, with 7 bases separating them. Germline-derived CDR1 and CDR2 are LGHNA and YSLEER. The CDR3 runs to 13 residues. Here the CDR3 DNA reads TGCGCCAGCAGCCAAGCCAGGGCCAATGAGCAGTTCTTC. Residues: CASSQARANEQFF.